Listed here are 8 T cell receptor beta chains from one sample, sequenced in a study of Ad26.COV2.S vaccination and SARS-CoV-2 variants. The repertoire was sequenced with immunoSEQ multiplex PCR; TCRdb's copy has only in-frame clones and lacks some. Here the sample spans about 680,000 clones, approximately 88% being singletons. Sample treatment: some 20 received Ad26.COV2.S at low or high dose, single or two shots; about 5 received placebo; per-sample allocation not given. Sampling took place 63 days after the first vaccine or placebo injection. The sequencing used peripheral blood, collected in a trial of Ad26.COV2.S vaccine versus placebo. All receptors come from a person between 18 and 65 years old who received the Ad26.COV2.S COVID-19 vaccine or a placebo.

This clone was seen many times. The identical CDR3 is also encoded by other nucleotide sequences in the sample. This sequence joins TRBV7-9 and TRBJ1-3; no firm D call. The V end was cut by 1 base, the J end by 0 bases, with 4 bases between. This CDR3 is built from 14 residues. The germline V gene has CDR1 SEHNR and CDR2 FQNEAQ (reference sequence). The CDR3 sequence: CASSLGNSGNTIYF. In DNA, the CDR3 is TGTGCCAGCAGCTTAGGCAACTCTGGAAACACCATATATTTT. The entire variable domain, with the rest obtained from reference TRBV7-9 and TRBJ1-3, is as follows: DTGVSQNPRHKITKRGQNVTFRCDPISEHNRLYWYRQTLGQGPEFLTYFQNEAQLEKSRLLSDRFSAERPKGSFSTLEIQRTEQGDSAMYLCASSLGNSGNTIYFGEGSWLTVV.

The chain couples TRBV6-6 to TRBJ1-4; D gene unclear. The length of the CDR3 is 11 residues. Germline lookup yields CDR1 MNHNY and CDR2 SVGAGI (reference sequence). V gave up 8 bases and J gave up 5 bases, with 6 bases separating them. CDR3 sequence reads: CASRGNEKLFF. Here the CDR3 DNA reads TGTGCCAGCCGCGGAAATGAAAAACTGTTTTTT.

The CDR3 spells CASSPNYRAFSGNTIYF. The CDR3 DNA is TGTGCCAGCAGCCCCAACTACAGGGCCTTCTCTGGAAACACCATATATTTT. The V call is TRBV6-2 or TRBV6-3, the J call TRBJ1-3, with D possibly matching TRBD1 (6 bases). Trimming cost V 6 bases and J 0 bases, with 18 bases left between them. Germline V gene lookup returns CDR1 MNHEY and CDR2 SVGEGT. This CDR3 contains 17 residues.

This clone was recorded once. This chain joins TRBV6-5 and TRBJ1-2; no firm D call. The length of the CDR3 is 14 residues. Trimming stripped 0 bases from V and 8 bases from J, with 13 bases between. Germline V gene data show CDR1 as MNHEY and CDR2 as SVGAGI. The CDR3 region is CASSYSTVRGGYTF. As DNA, the CDR3 is TGTGCCAGCAGTTACTCGACTGTGCGGGGAGGCTACACCTTC.

The chain uses TRBV7-3 and TRBJ2-3; 12 bases are shared with TRBD2. Germline loops: CDR1 SGHTA, CDR2 FQGTGA. The junction had 6 bases not matched to a gene; V was cut back by 4 bases and J by 1 base. The CDR3 runs 17 residues. As DNA, the CDR3 is TGTGCCAGCAGCTCCCGGACTAGCGGGGACCGCACAGATACGCAGTATTTT. This gives the protein CASSSRTSGDRTDTQYF.

This clone was seen a few times. The V and J genes are TRBV7-8 and TRBJ2-7; TRBD2 agrees at 8 bases. V shed 2 bases, J shed 2 bases, and the junction held 14 bases outside the gene matches. The germline V gene has CDR1 SGHVS and CDR2 FQNEAQ. The CDR3 runs 18 residues. The CDR3: CASSLLYTGRGRTYEQYF. The CDR3 DNA follows: TGTGCCAGCAGCTTACTCTACACCGGGCGCGGGAGGACCTACGAGCAGTACTTC.

The chain has TRBV6-1 and TRBJ1-1; 12 bases map to TRBD1. Germline CDR1 MNHNS, CDR2 SASEGT. The CDR3 extends over 20 amino acids. V was pared by 2 bases and J by 0 bases, with 13 bases of the junction left unmatched. CDR3 sequence (DNA): TGTGCCAGCAGTGAAAGTTCAGGATGGGACAGGGGGCTGGTGAACACTGAAGCTTTCTTT. Translating gives CASSESSGWDRGLVNTEAFF.

The chain combines TRBV7-2 with TRBJ2-4; D may match TRBD1 or TRBD2 (6 bases each). V lost 9 bases and J lost 2, with 11 bases in between. The V gene's germline CDR1 is SGHTA and CDR2 FQGNSA. This CDR3 contains 13 residues. The CDR3 loop reads CASMGGTKNIQYF. In nucleotides, the CDR3 is TGTGCCAGTATGGGGGGCACCAAAAACATTCAGTACTTC.